What follows are 28 T cell receptor beta chains derived from one specimen sequenced in a study of blood T cell repertoires in COVID-19. Data came from immunoSEQ multiplex PCR; TCRdb stores just in-frame clones and leaves some out. The sample contains 140,000 or so clones, around 87% of which appear only once. What was sequenced was peripheral blood. The receptors stem from a woman in her sixties with active COVID-19.

The chain employs TRBV18 and TRBJ2-7; D is possibly TRBD2 (6 bases). CDR1 and CDR2 from the germline V gene are KGHSH and LQKENI. CDR3 size: 15 residues. Trimming shortened V by 1 base and J by 0 bases, and 10 bases separated the two germline ends. CDR3 nucleotides: TGTGCCAGCTCACCACACGGGGGATCCTCCTACGAGCAGTACTTC. Its translation: CASSPHGGSSYEQYF.

The J gene is TRBJ2-1, the V gene TRBV9, with 7 bases that match TRBD1. CDR3 size: 15 residues. Germline V CDR1 and CDR2: SGDLS, YYNGEE. The J segment lost 8 bases and the V segment lost 4 bases, leaving 12 bases of the junction unmatched. CDR3 sequence reads: CASSPSGTVVHEQFF. The CDR3 nucleotides are TGTGCCAGCAGCCCCTCCGGGACAGTTGTTCATGAGCAGTTCTTC.

This clone was picked up one time. Different DNA sequences within this sample yield the same CDR3. This sequence joins TRBV28 and TRBJ2-7, with TRBD2 matching over 7 bases. The CDR3 sequence is 15 residues long. From germline, CDR1 is MDHEN and CDR2 SYDVKM. V lost 6 bases to trimming and J lost 6 bases; unmatched junction nucleotides: 14. CDR3 in DNA: TGTGCCAGCAGCCCGCGTGGCGCGGGAGTGCGCGAGCAGTACTTC. Translating gives CASSPRGAGVREQYF.

This clone was counted only a few times. The chain couples TRBV9 to TRBJ2-7, with 7 nucleotides matching TRBD2. This CDR3 is built from 16 residues. CDR1 and CDR2 (germline): SGDLS, YYNGEE. V trimming: 1 base; J trimming: 3 bases; junction bases outside the gene matches: 10. Written as DNA, the CDR3 is TGTGCCAGCAGCGTAACAGGACTAGACTCTAACTACGAGCAGTACTTC. Its protein is CASSVTGLDSNYEQYF.

The genes are TRBV27 and TRBJ2-2, with TRBD2 identical over 9 bases. Unmatched junction bases numbered 4, after V lost 7 bases and J lost 4 bases. The CDR3 has 14 amino acids. Per the germline V gene, CDR1 is MNHEY and CDR2 is SMNVEV (reference sequence). DNA of the CDR3: TGTGCCAGCAAGGCTAGCGGGACCACCGGGGAGCTGTTTTTT. This codes for CASKASGTTGELFF.

J is TRBJ1-2 and V is TRBV7-8; D call uncertain. CDR3 length: 14 residues. V lost 2 bases to trimming and J lost 1 base, with 8 bases between them. CDR1 is SGHVS, CDR2 FQNEAQ, per germline. The CDR3 spells CASSLTVVNYGYTF. In DNA form, the CDR3 reads TGTGCCAGCAGCTTAACTGTCGTTAACTATGGCTACACCTTC.

The V gene is TRBV6-5, the J gene TRBJ1-4, with no clear D. Trimming removed 2 bases from V and 8 bases from J, with 15 bases in between. Germline-derived CDR1 and CDR2 are MNHEY and SVGAGI. This CDR3 has 15 residues. CDR3 in amino acids: CASSYGPGMREKLFF. CDR3 coding DNA: TGTGCCAGCAGTTACGGGCCCGGGATGAGAGAAAAACTGTTTTTT.

The chain carries TRBV29-1 and TRBJ1-5; tentatively, D is TRBD1 (6 bases). Looked up from germline, CDR1 is SQVTM and CDR2 is ANQGSEA. V was pared by 7 bases and J by 0 bases, with 13 bases between. This CDR3 region has 14 residues. CDR3 amino acids: CSARDTGSNQPQHF. In DNA form, the CDR3 reads TGCAGCGCCCGGGACACAGGTAGCAATCAGCCCCAGCATTTT.

The gene calls are TRBV19 and TRBJ1-5; no definite D call. Germline V gene lookup returns CDR1 LNHDA and CDR2 SQIVND (reference sequence). This CDR3 has 15 residues. Trimming took 4 bases from V and 1 from J, leaving 11 bases between them. DNA for the CDR3: TGTGCCAGTAGTAGGGGAGGTTGGAGCAATCAGCCCCAGCATTTT. Translating gives CASSRGGWSNQPQHF.

This clone was observed once. The rearrangement joins TRBV11-3 to TRBJ2-1, with D maybe TRBD2 (5 bases). The germline V and J ends were trimmed by 2 bases and 8 bases, with 13 bases remaining between them. The CDR3 spans 14 residues. Germline V gene data show CDR1 as SGHNT and CDR2 as YENEEA. CDR3 coding DNA: TGTGCCAGCAGCTTAATGGCGACTATCCATGAGCAGTTCTTC. Its protein product is CASSLMATIHEQFF.

The chain has TRBV4-3 and TRBJ2-2; tentative D call: TRBD1 (5 bases). The germline V and J ends were trimmed by 1 base and 6 bases, with 6 bases remaining between them. The CDR3 covers 13 residues. Germline V CDR1 and CDR2: LGHNA, YSLEER. The CDR3 DNA sequence: TGCGCCAGCAGCCAAGTCAGGGCCGGGGAGCTGTTTTTT. It translates to CASSQVRAGELFF.

V and J are TRBV9 and TRBJ1-6; TRBD1 aligns across 10 bases. This CDR3 is 16 amino acids long. V lost 2 bases, J lost 7 bases, and 6 bases stayed unmatched. The V gene's germline CDR1 is SGDLS and CDR2 YYNGEE. CDR3 sequence: CASSVQPGQGNSPLHF. CDR3 coding DNA: TGTGCCAGCAGCGTGCAACCGGGACAGGGGAATTCACCCCTCCACTTT.

The CDR3 nucleotides read TGTGCCAGCAGTCCGTCCACAGGGTGGGATCAGCCCCAGCATTTT. Protein: CASSPSTGWDQPQHF. The chain joins TRBV28 to TRBJ1-5; possible D gene TRBD1, 6 bases. The germline V and J ends were trimmed by 5 bases and 5 bases, with 16 bases remaining between them. The CDR3 runs 15 residues. Per germline, CDR1 MDHEN and CDR2 SYDVKM.

This clone was recorded only once. The chain employs TRBV12-3 or TRBV12-4 and TRBJ2-2; D is unclear. Trimming cost V 3 bases and J 3 bases, with 2 bases left between them. The CDR3 is made up of 12 amino acids. The CDR3 protein is CASSFYTGELFF. The CDR3, as DNA: TGTGCCAGCAGTTTCTACACCGGGGAGCTGTTTTTT.

This chain joins TRBV28 and TRBJ2-5; D is perhaps TRBD2 (6 bases). The V gene's germline CDR1 is MDHEN and CDR2 SYDVKM. Trimming took 2 bases from V and 5 from J, leaving 12 bases between them. The CDR3 runs 14 residues. Written as DNA, the CDR3 is TGTGCCAGCAGTTTACGGGGGAAATGGGAGACCCAGTACTTC. Amino acid sequence: CASSLRGKWETQYF.

This clone was seen a single time. The rearrangement joins TRBV6-2 or TRBV6-3 to TRBJ1-2; D may be TRBD1 (5 bases). V dropped 0 bases and J dropped 2 bases, with 10 bases sitting between them. This CDR3 has 15 residues. Germline lookup yields CDR1 MNHEY and CDR2 SVGEGT. This CDR3 is CASSYSKQGNYGYTF. The CDR3 DNA follows: TGTGCCAGCAGTTACTCGAAGCAGGGAAACTATGGCTACACCTTC.

This CDR3 reads CATSSQGASNQPQHF. In DNA form, the CDR3 reads TGTGCCACCAGCAGTCAGGGGGCGAGCAATCAGCCCCAGCATTTT. The chain links TRBV15 to TRBJ1-5; 8 nucleotides align to TRBD1. The CDR3 has 15 residues. J was trimmed by 1 base and V by 3 bases; bases with no gene match: 2. Looked up from germline, CDR1 is LNHNV and CDR2 is YYDKDF (reference sequence).

The chain's CDR3 is CASSSVRSPLHF. CDR3 bases: TGTGCCAGCAGTTCGGTTCGTTCACCCCTCCACTTT. This sequence joins TRBV12-3 or TRBV12-4 and TRBJ1-6, with unresolved D. CDR3 length: 12 amino acids. V was cut by 4 bases and J by 9 bases, with 7 bases left in between.

The chain combines TRBV3-1 (or the pseudogene TRBV3-2) with TRBJ2-1; maybe TRBD2 (6 bases). Germline CDR1 is LGHDT and CDR2 is YNNKEL (reference sequence). The CDR3 has 13 amino acids. Deletions cut 5 bases from V and 8 bases from J, with 13 bases between. This chain's CDR3 is CASSTTSIDEQFF. The CDR3, as DNA: TGTGCCAGCAGCACCACTAGCATCGATGAGCAGTTCTTC.

The genes are TRBV4-2 and TRBJ1-4; unclear D gene. Per germline, CDR1 LGHNA and CDR2 YNFKEQ. The CDR3 runs to 14 residues. V lost 1 base, J lost 6 bases, and 9 bases lay in between. CDR3 in DNA: TGTGCCAGCAGCCAAGTAGTGTCCGATGAAAAACTGTTTTTT. Its translation: CASSQVVSDEKLFF.

The genes are TRBV18 and TRBJ2-4; no firm D call. The CDR3 extends over 13 amino acids. The V gene lost 3 bases and the J gene lost 3 bases, with 6 bases spanning the gap. Germline CDR1 and CDR2: KGHSH and LQKENI. This CDR3 reads CASSPPLKNIQYF. The CDR3 DNA reads TGTGCCAGCTCACCCCCCCTCAAAAACATTCAGTACTTC.

V usage is TRBV9 and J usage is TRBJ2-3; 7 nucleotides align to TRBD1. This CDR3 spans 15 amino acids. The V gene's germline CDR1 is SGDLS and CDR2 YYNGEE. The trim removed 1 base at V and 8 bases at J, leaving 10 bases unmatched. This chain's CDR3 is CASSVLGQPGGTQYF. The CDR3 DNA is TGTGCCAGCAGCGTATTGGGACAGCCCGGAGGTACGCAGTATTTT.

This rearrangement joins TRBV5-1 to TRBJ2-1; TRBD1 matches at 8 bases. Germline CDR1 is SGHRS and CDR2 is YFSETQ. CDR3 length equals 17 residues. The ends lost 4 bases at V and 6 bases at J; junction bases unmatched: 15. CDR3 amino acids: CASSLTGGTGRANEQFF. In nucleotides, the CDR3 is TGCGCCAGCAGCCTAACAGGGGGTACAGGAAGGGCCAATGAGCAGTTCTTC.

This clone has a handful of counts. V gene TRBV9 combines with J gene TRBJ2-3; unclear D gene. With 1 base removed from V and 1 base from J, the gap between germline ends came to 4 bases. The CDR3 has 13 amino acids. Germline assignment: CDR1 SGDLS and CDR2 YYNGEE. The CDR3 region has the DNA TGTGCCAGCAGCGTACAGGGCACAGATACGCAGTATTTT. It is translated as CASSVQGTDTQYF.

J is TRBJ1-5 and V is TRBV18, with D possibly matching TRBD1 (6 bases). The V gene lost 5 bases and the J gene lost 4 bases, with 15 bases spanning the gap. Per germline, CDR1 KGHSH and CDR2 LQKENI. There are 15 residues in the CDR3. CDR3 protein: CASSAIQGTNQPQHF. CDR3 in DNA: TGTGCCAGCTCAGCAATACAGGGAACTAATCAGCCCCAGCATTTT.

The gene calls are TRBV12-3 or TRBV12-4 and TRBJ2-1; D may be TRBD2 (5 bases). Between the trimmed V and J ends, which lost 5 bases and 15 bases, there was a span of 17 bases. This CDR3 spans 12 amino acids. CDR3 amino acids: CASSSSARGLFF. CDR3 DNA sequence: TGTGCCAGCAGTAGTAGCGCGCGAGGCCTGTTCTTC.

V is TRBV7-2 and J is TRBJ1-1; 7 bases agree with TRBD1. The J segment lost 9 bases and the V segment lost 6 bases, leaving 10 bases of the junction unmatched. The CDR3 length is 13 residues. The germline CDR1 and CDR2 sequences are SGHTA and FQGNSA. The CDR3 spells CASRYSGTVKAFF. The CDR3 DNA sequence: TGTGCCAGCAGGTACTCCGGGACAGTAAAAGCTTTCTTT.

In nucleotides, the CDR3 is TGTGCCAGCAGTTCGACATCCGGGGAGCTGTTTTTT. It yields the protein CASSSTSGELFF. The V and J genes are TRBV28 and TRBJ2-2; D not resolved. The V gene's germline CDR1 is MDHEN and CDR2 SYDVKM. CDR3 length: 12 residues. V was pared by 4 bases and J by 6 bases, with 6 bases between.